What follows is one TCR beta chain and its context. Its target is unknown. The approximately 120-subject validation cohort, separate from the approximately 670-subject first cohort, included the donors. The data stem from a study of cytomegalovirus exposure and HLA in healthy donors. Study-wide background: The platform used for the approximately 130 validation repertoires matched that of the roughly 670 first-cohort repertoires, a later analysis reported. Overall study findings and caveats: Associated with cytomegalovirus, according to the listing, were approximately 160 TCR beta chains.

The data were produced by immunoSEQ multiplex PCR, yet TCRdb's version contains in-frame clones alone and is incomplete. The table includes approximately 200,000 clones, around 80% detected once. Germline CDR1 SGHRS, CDR2 YFSETQ. This CDR3 contains 14 residues. With V trimmed by 5 bases and J by 5 bases, 6 bases remained unmatched. This sequence was found in a woman under 40 in good health and CMV-seronegative. The chain links TRBV5-1 to TRBJ1-1, with 10 bases fitting TRBD1. The sample taken for sequencing was PBMCs. The CDR3 sequence: CASSGGTGDTEAFF. The DNA of the CDR3 is TGCGCCAGCAGTGGAGGGACAGGGGATACTGAAGCTTTCTTT.